Each of the 29 T cell receptor beta chains below was sequenced from the same sample in a study of cytomegalovirus exposure and HLA in healthy donors. The PCR contained 60 Vbeta and 13 Jbeta primers. Sequencing was performed with immunoSEQ multiplex PCR; in TCRdb, only in-frame clones are kept and a portion is missing. The sample contains 100,000 to 150,000 clones, around 74% of which appear only once. Sequenced material: PBMCs. The receptors were sampled from a woman aged 45-59 years in good health and CMV-seropositive.

The V call is TRBV9, the J call TRBJ2-3, with a tentative D call TRBD1 (5 bases). V lost 2 bases, J lost 3 bases, and 22 bases lay in between. This CDR3 region has 18 residues. Germline V CDR1 and CDR2: SGDLS, YYNGEE. The CDR3 protein is CASSVLQKQALGTDTQYF. CDR3 DNA sequence: TGTGCCAGCAGCGTTCTTCAAAAACAGGCCCTAGGGACAGATACGCAGTATTTT.

The chain combines TRBV7-2 with TRBJ2-5; 7 bases fit TRBD2. Germline V gene data show CDR1 as SGHTA and CDR2 as FQGNSA. J gave up 2 bases and V 0 bases, and 3 bases lay outside the gene matches. The CDR3 is 15 amino acids. The CDR3 DNA follows: TGTGCCAGCAGCTTAGCTACTAGCGATCAAGAGACCCAGTACTTC. It codes for CASSLATSDQETQYF.

The V call is TRBV2, the J call TRBJ2-1; 7 bases agree with TRBD2. The CDR3 extends over 12 amino acids. Per the germline V gene, CDR1 is SNHLY and CDR2 is FYNNEI. V shed 0 bases, J shed 14 bases, and the junction held 4 bases outside the gene matches. The CDR3 bases are TGTGCCAGCAGTGAAGCGGCTGGGGGGGAGTTCTTC. This encodes CASSEAAGGEFF. Drawing the rest from reference TRBV2 and TRBJ2-1, the complete variable domain is EPEVTQTPSHQVTQMGQEVILRCVPISNHLYFYWYRQILGQKVEFLVSFYNNEISEKSEIFDDQFSVERPDGSNFTLKIRSTKLEDSAMYFCASSEAAGGEFFGPGTRLTVL.

This clone has only a few counts. One end of the junction varies from germline; a read error may be responsible. The genes are TRBV29-1 and TRBJ1-1; 7 nucleotides match TRBD1. This CDR3 region has 11 residues. The germline gives CDR1 SQVTM, CDR2 ANQGSEA. The CDR3 loop reads CGGTENTEAFF. DNA for the CDR3: TGTGGGGGGACAGAAAACACTGAAGCTTTCTTT.

This clone was seen at least ten times. The chain employs TRBV18 and TRBJ1-4; TRBD1 agrees at 8 bases. The CDR3 runs 17 residues. Trimming cost V 0 bases and J 7 bases; bases outside gene matches: 10. The V gene's germline CDR1 is KGHSH and CDR2 LQKENI. The CDR3 region is CASSPPSMDRASEKLFF. The CDR3 DNA reads TGTGCCAGCTCACCACCGTCGATGGACAGGGCGAGTGAAAAACTGTTTTTT.

This chain joins TRBV19 and TRBJ1-5; D is uncertain. The CDR3 is 16 amino acids. Germline CDR1 is LNHDA and CDR2 is SQIVND (reference sequence). The germline V and J ends were trimmed by 3 bases and 4 bases, with 16 bases remaining between them. As DNA, the CDR3 is TGTGCCAGTAGTATGCTGGAGGGTTCCCGAAATCAGCCCCAGCATTTT. Its translation is CASSMLEGSRNQPQHF.

The chain uses TRBV11-2 and TRBJ2-5; D possibly corresponds to TRBD2 (6 bases). The CDR3 consists of 14 residues. Germline V gene data show CDR1 as SGHAT and CDR2 as FQNNGV. Between the trimmed V and J ends, which lost 6 bases and 3 bases, there was a span of 14 bases. CDR3 protein: CASSPSAGKETQYF. The CDR3 DNA is TGTGCCAGCAGTCCATCCGCGGGGAAAGAGACCCAGTACTTC.

For this clone: Other DNA sequences in the sample encode the same CDR3. J is TRBJ2-7 and V is TRBV7-8, with D possibly TRBD1 on 6 matching bases. This CDR3 is 14 amino acids long. Deletions cut 5 bases from V and 0 bases from J, with 11 bases between. The germline V gene encodes CDR1 SGHVS and CDR2 FQNEAQ. CDR3 nucleotides: TGTGCCAGCAGCCTCCGGGACACCTCCTACGAGCAGTACTTC. It codes for CASSLRDTSYEQYF.

The chain carries TRBV7-2 and TRBJ2-4; TRBD1 might be the D (6 bases). The germline V gene has CDR1 SGHTA and CDR2 FQGNSA. The CDR3 has 11 amino acids. Trimming took off 4 bases at V and 16 bases at J, with 14 bases between the two ends. This CDR3 reads CASSSGQIAYF. The CDR3 coding sequence is TGTGCCAGCAGCTCCGGACAGATTGCATACTTC.

The chain uses TRBV7-9 and TRBJ1-5; D remains ambiguous. Trimming stripped 2 bases from V and 5 bases from J, with 7 bases between. The length of the CDR3 is 13 residues. Germline V lookup: CDR1 SEHNR, CDR2 FQNEAQ (reference sequence). The DNA of the CDR3 is TGTGCCAGCAGCTTAACCCGGGATCAGCCCCAGCATTTT. It translates to CASSLTRDQPQHF.

This chain connects TRBV10-3 to TRBJ2-1; D not resolved. CDR1 and CDR2 (germline): ENHRY, SYGVKD. This CDR3 has 11 amino acids. The V and J ends lost 11 bases and 5 bases respectively, with 10 bases between them. The CDR3 is CASRADNEQFF. DNA for the CDR3: TGTGCCTCCCGCGCGGACAATGAGCAGTTCTTC.

This chain uses TRBV12-5 with TRBJ2-1, with TRBD1 matching 9 bases. The length of the CDR3 is 15 residues. In germline, CDR1 is LGHNT, CDR2 FRNRAP. V was clipped by 6 bases and J by 6 bases; unmatched bases: 9. The CDR3: CASGSGQGVGNEQFF. Written as DNA, the CDR3 is TGTGCTAGTGGGTCGGGACAGGGAGTAGGCAATGAGCAGTTCTTC.

There are a few counts of this clone. The chain is built from TRBV5-1 and TRBJ2-3; D not resolved. Per germline, CDR1 SGHRS and CDR2 YFSETQ. CDR3 length: 12 amino acids. V lost 4 bases and J 2 bases, leaving 5 bases between the germline ends. CDR3: CASSAATDTQYF. CDR3 nucleotides: TGCGCCAGCAGCGCGGCCACAGATACGCAGTATTTT.

V is TRBV5-1 and J is TRBJ1-2; 8 nucleotides line up with TRBD1. The ends lost 3 bases at V and 4 bases at J; junction bases unmatched: 5. This CDR3 spans 14 amino acids. CDR1 and CDR2 from the germline V gene are SGHRS and YFSETQ. The CDR3 DNA reads TGCGCCAGCAGCTCCAGGGGACAGGTCTATGGCTACACCTTC. It is translated as CASSSRGQVYGYTF.

This rearrangement joins TRBV2 to TRBJ2-5, with TRBD2 identical over 7 bases. Per germline, CDR1 SNHLY and CDR2 FYNNEI. This CDR3 has 13 amino acids. J was trimmed by 5 bases and V by 8 bases; bases with no gene match: 8. The CDR3, as DNA: TGTGCCAGCTTAGGCGGGGGTCTGGAGACCCAGTACTTC. Protein sequence: CASLGGGLETQYF.

The chain recombines TRBV6-5 with TRBJ2-2; 7 bases match TRBD1. Germline CDR1 and CDR2: MNHEY and SVGAGI. Trimming removed 2 bases from V and 3 bases from J; junction bases left unmatched: 3. The length of the CDR3 is 15 residues. The CDR3 DNA is TGTGCCAGCAGTTACGGGACAGACTACACCGGGGAGCTGTTTTTT. Translation gives CASSYGTDYTGELFF.

This clone was seen many times. V gene TRBV7-6 combines with J gene TRBJ2-5; the D is unclear. With 5 bases removed from V and 3 bases from J, the gap between germline ends came to 10 bases. This CDR3 region has 13 residues. The germline gives CDR1 SGHVS, CDR2 FNYEAQ. The chain's CDR3 is CASSPRLEETQYF. DNA for the CDR3: TGTGCCAGCAGCCCTCGACTGGAAGAGACCCAGTACTTC.

This sequence joins TRBV6-5 and TRBJ2-7, with D perhaps TRBD1 (6 bases). The V and J ends lost 2 bases and 6 bases respectively, with 11 bases between them. The CDR3 has 13 amino acids. Looked up from germline, CDR1 is MNHEY and CDR2 is SVGAGI. CDR3 region: CASSYRGRGEQYF. CDR3 bases: TGTGCCAGCAGTTACAGGGGCAGGGGCGAGCAGTACTTC.

The rearrangement links TRBV15 to TRBJ2-5, with D perhaps TRBD2 (5 bases). This CDR3 has 15 residues. Germline CDR1 and CDR2: LNHNV and YYDKDF (reference sequence). Deletions cut 0 bases from V and 1 base from J, with 9 bases between. DNA for the CDR3: TGTGCCACCAGCAGAGACCCGGGGTCCCAAGAGACCCAGTACTTC. This gives the protein CATSRDPGSQETQYF.

This chain joins TRBV10-3 and TRBJ1-2; 7 nucleotides line up with TRBD1. Germline loops: CDR1 ENHRY, CDR2 SYGVKD. CDR3 length: 12 amino acids. The ends lost 11 bases at V and 8 bases at J; junction bases unmatched: 11. CDR3 loop: CAAQVGTEGYTF. The DNA for the CDR3 is TGTGCCGCCCAAGTTGGGACAGAGGGCTACACCTTC.

With respect to this clone: One end of the junction is discordant with germline, which a read error may explain. This chain links TRBV5-6 with TRBJ1-2; 7 bases match TRBD1. This CDR3 is 14 amino acids long. CDR1 and CDR2 (germline): SGHDT, YYEEEE. CDR3 bases: TGTGCCAGCATCCGACAGGGACCTAACTATGGCTACCCCTTC. Translating gives CASIRQGPNYGYPF.

The chain carries TRBV2 and TRBJ2-7, with 7 bases matching TRBD1. Germline lookup yields CDR1 SNHLY and CDR2 FYNNEI. V lost 9 bases and J lost 6; bases outside the gene matches: 8. The length of the CDR3 is 12 residues. CDR3: CASTQGYGEQYF. CDR3 in DNA: TGTGCCAGTACACAGGGGTATGGCGAGCAGTACTTC.

The chain is built from TRBV19 and TRBJ1-3, with D unclear. CDR1 and CDR2 from the germline V gene are LNHDA and SQIVND (reference sequence). This CDR3 region has 14 residues. V was pared by 6 bases and J by 4 bases, with 13 bases between. CDR3 amino acids: CASSHGRAGNTIYF. CDR3 bases: TGTGCCAGTAGCCATGGGAGGGCCGGAAACACCATATATTTT. The full variable domain, its missing parts supplied by reference TRBV19 and TRBJ1-3, is DGGITQSPKYLFRKEGQNVTLSCEQNLNHDAMYWYRQDPGQGLRLIYYSQIVNDFQKGDIAEGYSVSREKKESFPLTVTSAQKNPTAFYLCASSHGRAGNTIYFGEGSWLTVV.

The CDR3 region has the DNA TGTGCCAGCAGCCTCGGGATTGGCGGGGGGGACGGCCAGCAGTACTTC. It encodes CASSLGIGGGDGQQYF. This chain connects TRBV11-3 to TRBJ2-7, with TRBD2 identical over 9 bases. CDR1 and CDR2 (germline): SGHNT, YENEEA. V was pared by 5 bases and J by 8 bases, with 16 bases of the junction left unmatched. This CDR3 is 16 amino acids long.

The genes are TRBV5-5 and TRBJ2-3; tentative D call: TRBD2 (6 bases). In germline, CDR1 is SGHKS, CDR2 YYEKEE (reference sequence). V lost 4 bases to trimming and J lost 2 bases, with 20 bases between them. The CDR3 totals 17 residues. CDR3 loop: CASSPGVGLAVTDTQYF. The CDR3 nucleotides are TGTGCCAGCAGCCCCGGAGTTGGTTTAGCGGTCACAGATACGCAGTATTTT.

The rearrangement uses TRBV27 and TRBJ1-1, with 7 bases that match TRBD1. V was pared by 3 bases and J by 1 base, with 2 bases of the junction left unmatched. Germline-derived CDR1 and CDR2 are MNHEY and SMNVEV (reference sequence). The CDR3 length is 14 residues. CDR3 sequence: CASSFSGGNTEAFF. DNA for the CDR3: TGTGCCAGCAGTTTCTCAGGGGGGAACACTGAAGCTTTCTTT.

V and J are TRBV9 and TRBJ2-3; the D gene is possibly TRBD1 (6 bases). Germline CDR1 is SGDLS and CDR2 is YYNGEE. The V end lost 3 bases, the J end lost 1 base, and 15 bases lay between the germline ends. This CDR3 has 16 amino acids. DNA for the CDR3: TGTGCCAGCAGCGAGCGACAGGTCGGGGGCACAGATACGCAGTATTTT. Translating gives CASSERQVGGTDTQYF.

In this sample, this clone turned up a few times. The V and J genes are TRBV7-9 and TRBJ1-5; D gene ambiguous. Germline CDR1 and CDR2: SEHNR and FQNEAQ (reference sequence). V was clipped by 1 base and J by 1 base, with 11 bases between them. The CDR3 extends over 16 amino acids. The CDR3 loop reads CASSLVGRASNQPQHF. The CDR3 nucleotides read TGTGCCAGCAGCTTAGTGGGGAGGGCCAGCAATCAGCCCCAGCATTTT.

This clone was seen a handful of times. This rearrangement joins TRBV29-1 to TRBJ2-5; 9 bases match TRBD2. V trimming: 3 bases; J trimming: 4 bases; junction bases outside the gene matches: 3. Germline V gene data show CDR1 as SQVTM and CDR2 as ANQGSEA. CDR3 size: 13 residues. The CDR3 region has the DNA TGCAGCGTTGAGGGTAGCGGGGGAGAGACCCAGTACTTC. It is translated as CSVEGSGGETQYF.